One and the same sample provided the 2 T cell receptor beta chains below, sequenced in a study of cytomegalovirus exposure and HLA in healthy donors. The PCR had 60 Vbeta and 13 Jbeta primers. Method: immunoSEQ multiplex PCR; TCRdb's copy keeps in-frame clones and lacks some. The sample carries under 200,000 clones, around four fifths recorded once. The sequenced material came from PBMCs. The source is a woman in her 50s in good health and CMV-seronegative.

The CDR3 sequence: CASSPPEGMGNEQFF. CDR3 in DNA: TGTGCCAGCTCACCACCGGAGGGAATGGGGAATGAGCAGTTCTTC. The chain has TRBV18 and TRBJ2-1; D is perhaps TRBD2 (6 bases). Per germline, CDR1 KGHSH and CDR2 LQKENI. Trimming removed 0 bases from V and 7 bases from J, with 13 bases in between. This CDR3 is built from 15 residues.

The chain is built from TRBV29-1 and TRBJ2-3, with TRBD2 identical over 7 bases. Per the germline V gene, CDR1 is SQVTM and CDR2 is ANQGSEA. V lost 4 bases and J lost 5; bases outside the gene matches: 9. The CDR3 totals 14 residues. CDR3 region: CSVAPFASGDTQYF. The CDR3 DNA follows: TGCAGCGTTGCCCCTTTTGCTAGCGGAGATACGCAGTATTTT.